This entry lists 21 T cell receptor beta chains sequenced from one sample in a study of blood T cells in healthy people across ages. It was with a sample-barcoded 5' primer and a J-beta primer mix that a second PCR of roughly 7 to 12 cycles was run. TCRdb re-analysed the 5' RACE reads in MiXCR, keeping a single row per CDR3 protein. The data contain 790,000 or so distinct CDR3 sequences, more than 55% of them singletons. Sequences were obtained from blood. The receptors shown here come from a man aged 40-49 years in good health.

The chain carries TRBV27 and TRBJ2-7; D is possibly TRBD2 (6 bases). V was cut by 7 bases and J by 2 bases, with 15 bases left in between. Germline values: CDR1 MNHEY, CDR2 SMNVEV (reference sequence). This CDR3 spans 14 amino acids. The CDR3 here is CASKPGLNTYEQYF. CDR3 DNA sequence: TGTGCCAGCAAGCCGGGACTGAACACCTACGAGCAGTACTTC.

The chain combines TRBV9 with TRBJ2-5; D unclear. The CDR3 is 13 amino acids. Between the trimmed V and J ends, which lost 3 bases and 3 bases, there was a span of 9 bases. Germline CDR1 SGDLS, CDR2 YYNGEE. The CDR3 loop is CASSADREETQYF. The DNA for the CDR3 is TGTGCCAGCAGCGCAGATCGAGAAGAGACCCAGTACTTC.

V and J are TRBV5-5 and TRBJ1-4; D perhaps matches TRBD1 (5 bases). Trimming pared 0 bases from V and 3 bases from J, leaving 9 bases between. The CDR3 is 15 residues long. Germline CDR1 is SGHKS and CDR2 is YYEKEE (reference sequence). The CDR3 loop is CASSLGRGANEKLFF. The CDR3 DNA follows: TGTGCCAGCAGCTTGGGAAGGGGAGCTAATGAAAAACTGTTTTTT.

V is TRBV6-2 or TRBV6-3 and J is TRBJ2-4; D unresolved. The DNA matches TRBJ2-5 better at its end, which makes the J call doubtful. Germline-derived CDR1 and CDR2 are MNHEY and SVGEGT. The CDR3 loop spans 15 amino acids. The CDR3 reads CASSYTAARRETQYF. The CDR3 DNA sequence: TGTGCCAGCAGTTACACGGCAGCGAGGAGAGAGACCCAGTACTTC.

The chain recombines TRBV11-3 with TRBJ2-1, with TRBD1 as a possible D gene (6 bases). Trimming pared 0 bases from V and 7 bases from J, leaving 16 bases between. The CDR3 is made up of 16 amino acids. The V gene's germline CDR1 is SGHNT and CDR2 YENEEA. CDR3 loop: CASSLEGAVGGNEQFF. The CDR3 bases are TGTGCCAGCAGCTTAGAGGGGGCAGTGGGTGGGAATGAGCAGTTCTTC.

This clonotype was seen a handful of times. The chain is built from TRBV29-1 and TRBJ2-1; the D is unclear. CDR1 SQVTM and CDR2 ANQGSEA come from the germline V gene. The CDR3 contains 15 residues. The germline V and J ends were trimmed by 3 bases and 5 bases, with 17 bases remaining between them. The CDR3 protein is CSVDGRSHYDNEQFF. CDR3 DNA: TGCAGCGTTGACGGCCGGTCGCACTATGACAATGAGCAGTTCTTC.

The V and J genes are TRBV10-3 and TRBJ2-1; tentatively, D is TRBD2 (6 bases). The germline CDR1 and CDR2 sequences are ENHRY and SYGVKD. This CDR3 region has 15 residues. V was clipped by 3 bases and J by 4 bases, with 13 bases between them. The CDR3 reads CAISDRPGVYNEQFF. The CDR3 nucleotides are TGTGCCATCAGTGACCGACCGGGGGTATACAATGAGCAGTTCTTC.

The chain couples TRBV4-1 to TRBJ2-5, with 7 positions matching TRBD1. Germline V gives CDR1 MGHRA, CDR2 YSYEKL. V shed 6 bases, J shed 2 bases, and the junction held 9 bases outside the gene matches. The CDR3 is 15 amino acids. CDR3 bases: TGCGCCAGCAGTCCGCTGGGACAGAAACAAGAGACCCAGTACTTC. Protein product: CASSPLGQKQETQYF.

This chain joins TRBV5-6 and TRBJ1-5; the D is unclear. V lost 0 bases to trimming and J lost 5 bases, with 12 bases between them. Germline V gene sequence: CDR1 SGHDT, CDR2 YYEEEE. This CDR3 contains 15 residues. This CDR3 reads CASSLVTRSDQPQHF. DNA of the CDR3: TGTGCCAGCAGCTTGGTTACAAGGTCCGATCAGCCCCAGCATTTT. The variable domain in full, with the rest retrieved from reference TRBV5-6 and TRBJ1-5, is DAGVTQSPTHLIKTRGQQVTLRCSPKSGHDTVSWYQQALGQGPQFIFQYYEEEERQRGNFPDRFSGHQFPNYSSELNVNALLLGDSALYLCASSLVTRSDQPQHFGDGTRLSIL.

A few counts support this clonotype. J is TRBJ2-3 and V is TRBV3-1; 7 nucleotides align to TRBD2. The CDR3 contains 14 residues. Germline CDR1 is LGHDT and CDR2 is YNNKEL (reference sequence). V lost 3 bases and J lost 4; bases outside the gene matches: 4. DNA for the CDR3: TGTGCCAGCAGCCAGATGACTAGCTCAGATACGCAGTATTTT. Its protein product is CASSQMTSSDTQYF.

This chain links TRBV2 with TRBJ2-3, with 9 bases fitting TRBD2. The V and J ends lost 10 bases and 8 bases, in that order; junction bases with no gene match: 4. Germline CDR1 reads SNHLY; CDR2 reads FYNNEI. CDR3 length: 11 residues. The CDR3 nucleotides are TGTGCCACCTTACTAGCGGGTACGCAGTATTTT. Its protein is CATLLAGTQYF.

This chain joins TRBV7-2 and TRBJ2-3, with D unclear. The CDR3 spans 15 residues. V was cut by 0 bases and J by 6 bases, with 13 bases left in between. Germline assignment: CDR1 SGHTA and CDR2 FQGNSA. The CDR3 region has the DNA TGTGCCAGCAGCTTAGCGCGGTCTGAGTCGGATACGCAGTATTTT. Translation gives CASSLARSESDTQYF.

The chain employs TRBV7-9 and TRBJ2-3, with 16 bases identical to TRBD2. The CDR3 totals 18 residues. CDR1 SEHNR and CDR2 FQNEAQ come from the germline V gene (reference sequence). With V trimmed by 8 bases and J by 4 bases, 12 bases remained unmatched. The CDR3 nucleotides are TGTGCCAGCGGCACCCTCCCCGGGACTAGCGGGGGGGCAGATACGCAGTATTTT. It encodes CASGTLPGTSGGADTQYF.

In its sample, this clonotype was seen once. The CDR3 protein is CASSSWDRGEYGYTF. The CDR3 DNA follows: TGTGCCAGCAGTTCCTGGGACAGGGGGGAATATGGCTACACCTTC. The chain employs TRBV6-5 and TRBJ1-2; TRBD1 matches at 11 bases. CDR3 length equals 15 residues. The ends lost 4 bases at V and 5 bases at J; junction bases unmatched: 6. Germline CDR1 is MNHEY and CDR2 is SVGAGI.

This CDR3 is CASSSPAEGQEQYF. The CDR3 DNA follows: TGTGCCAGCAGCTCCCCCGCGGAGGGCCAGGAGCAGTACTTC. The V call is TRBV7-3, the J call TRBJ2-7; D possibly corresponds to TRBD2 (6 bases). This CDR3 has 14 amino acids. Between the trimmed V and J ends, which lost 4 bases and 7 bases, there was a span of 17 bases. The germline gives CDR1 SGHTA, CDR2 FQGTGA.

This clonotype was detected ten times or more. The chain joins TRBV13 to TRBJ1-2; 9 positions agree with TRBD1. This CDR3 spans 15 amino acids. Germline CDR1 reads PRHDT; CDR2 reads FYEKMQ (reference sequence). V gave up 5 bases and J gave up 7 bases; unmatched junction bases: 11. The CDR3 DNA reads TGTGCCAGCAGCACGAGGGACAGGGTGGGTATTGGCTACACCTTC. This gives the protein CASSTRDRVGIGYTF. Combining the CDR3 with reference TRBV13 and TRBJ1-2 gives the whole variable domain AAGVIQSPRHLIKEKRETATLKCYPIPRHDTVYWYQQGPGQDPQFLISFYEKMQSDKGSIPDRFSAQQFSDYHSELNMSSLELGDSALYFCASSTRDRVGIGYTFGSGTRLTVV.

This chain joins TRBV7-2 and TRBJ1-5, with 7 bases matching TRBD1. The CDR3 extends over 14 amino acids. With V trimmed by 4 bases and J by 7 bases, 7 bases remained unmatched. Germline CDR1 reads SGHTA; CDR2 reads FQGNSA. The CDR3, as DNA: TGTGCCAGCAGCTCAGATACAGGGGTCCAGCCCCAGCATTTT. The encoded protein is CASSSDTGVQPQHF.

The DNA for the CDR3 is TGTGCCAGCAGAAAACCGGGACAGGGAAACTATGGCTACACCTTC. Protein product: CASRKPGQGNYGYTF. The rearrangement uses TRBV27 and TRBJ1-2; 9 bases map to TRBD1. V lost 6 bases and J lost 2; bases outside the gene matches: 7. The CDR3 loop spans 15 amino acids. The germline gives CDR1 MNHEY, CDR2 SMNVEV (reference sequence).

V and J are TRBV28 and TRBJ2-7; D is uncertain. The CDR3 runs 13 residues. Germline lookup yields CDR1 MDHEN and CDR2 SYDVKM. V gave up 5 bases and J gave up 2 bases, with 10 bases separating them. Here the CDR3 reads CASSAQPTYEQYF. In DNA form, the CDR3 reads TGTGCCAGCAGTGCCCAGCCTACCTACGAGCAGTACTTC.

The chain employs TRBV18 and TRBJ1-6; the D gene is possibly TRBD1 (6 bases). CDR3 length equals 16 residues. Germline assignment: CDR1 KGHSH and CDR2 LQKENI. Trimming took off 2 bases at V and 7 bases at J, with 15 bases between the two ends. The CDR3 is CASSPYPGQANSPLHF. The CDR3 DNA follows: TGTGCCAGCTCACCATACCCGGGACAAGCGAATTCACCCCTCCACTTT.

The chain has TRBV2 and TRBJ1-2, with 9 bases lining up with TRBD1. V dropped 10 bases and J dropped 8; count of bases not matched to a gene: 8. Germline V gives CDR1 SNHLY, CDR2 FYNNEI. CDR3 length equals 12 residues. The chain's CDR3 is CANGDRVGGYTF. The CDR3, as DNA: TGTGCCAATGGGGACAGGGTTGGAGGCTACACCTTC.